The 9 T cell receptor beta chains below all came from one sample that was sequenced in a study of shared clonotypes between healthy human individuals. The assay was immunoSEQ multiplex PCR, and TCRdb's table has in-frame clones only and misses some. In the table there are approximately 500,000 clones, 81% of which are singletons. The sample consisted of PBMCs. The receptors derive from a woman in her thirties or forties in good health. Some clones in this sample may be carry-over from other donors' samples.

The J gene is TRBJ1-1, the V gene TRBV4-1; 9 bases are a match to TRBD1. V trimming: 3 bases; J trimming: 5 bases; junction bases outside the gene matches: 7. This CDR3 region has 15 residues. Per germline, CDR1 MGHRA and CDR2 YSYEKL. DNA for the CDR3: TGCGCCAGCAGCCAGAGGGGACAGGGTAAGACTGAAGCTTTCTTT. Its translation: CASSQRGQGKTEAFF.

Notes on this clone: A read error is likely here: a far larger clone is one base away. This chain connects TRBV29-1 to TRBJ1-1; D ambiguous. CDR1 and CDR2 from the germline V gene are SQVTM and ANQGSEA. V was trimmed by 2 bases and J by 4 bases, leaving 8 bases between them. This CDR3 contains 12 residues. CDR3 in amino acids: CSVERASTEAFF. The CDR3 region has the DNA TGCAGCGTTGAACGGGCCAGCACTGAAGCTTTCTTT. The full variable domain, rest sourced from reference TRBV29-1 and TRBJ1-1, is SAVISQKPSRDICQRGTSLTIQCQVDSQVTMMFWYRQQPGQSLTLIATANQGSEATYESGFVIDKFPISRPNLTFSTLTVSNMSPEDSSIYLCSVERASTEAFFGQGTRLTVV.

This chain uses TRBV27 with TRBJ2-1; 10 bases are a match to TRBD2. The junction had 4 bases not matched to a gene; V was cut back by 1 base and J by 4 bases. The CDR3 totals 16 residues. Germline CDR1 and CDR2: MNHEY and SMNVEV (reference sequence). CDR3 sequence: CASSLFLAGVYNEQFF. The CDR3 region has the DNA TGTGCCAGCAGTTTATTTCTAGCGGGGGTATACAATGAGCAGTTCTTC.

This sequence joins TRBV19 and TRBJ1-5; TRBD1 matches at 10 bases. The CDR3 loop spans 16 amino acids. Germline CDR1 is LNHDA and CDR2 is SQIVND (reference sequence). V shed 6 bases and J 5 bases; nucleotides not matched to a gene: 10. CDR3 loop: CASREGQGTFDQPQHF. The CDR3 nucleotides are TGTGCCAGTAGAGAGGGACAGGGGACCTTCGATCAGCCCCAGCATTTT.

V gene TRBV6-5 combines with J gene TRBJ1-5; no clear D. CDR1 is MNHEY and CDR2 is SVGAGI in the germline V gene. CDR3 length: 12 residues. V was trimmed by 4 bases and J by 4 bases, leaving 5 bases between them. For the CDR3, the DNA is TGTGCCAGCAGTTCTCTAAATCAGCCCCAGCATTTT. Its translation is CASSSLNQPQHF.

The chain has TRBV2 and TRBJ2-7; 10 nucleotides align to TRBD1. After removal of 3 bases from V and 7 bases from J, the junction contained 9 bases not matched to a gene. Germline loops: CDR1 SNHLY, CDR2 FYNNEI. CDR3 length: 15 amino acids. The CDR3 DNA is TGTGCCAGCAGTGACCGGACAGGGGGGATAGGAGAGCAGTACTTC. Translation: CASSDRTGGIGEQYF. The entire variable domain, with the rest obtained from reference TRBV2 and TRBJ2-7, is as follows: EPEVTQTPSHQVTQMGQEVILRCVPISNHLYFYWYRQILGQKVEFLVSFYNNEISEKSEIFDDQFSVERPDGSNFTLKIRSTKLEDSAMYFCASSDRTGGIGEQYFGPGTRLTVT.

The chain carries TRBV10-3 and TRBJ1-3; 7 nucleotides agree with TRBD1. Germline V gene lookup returns CDR1 ENHRY and CDR2 SYGVKD. The V gene end was trimmed by 7 bases and the J gene end by 0 bases; junction bases not matched to a gene: 6. The CDR3 covers 15 residues. The chain's CDR3 is CAINRDRSSGNTIYF. CDR3 sequence (DNA): TGTGCCATCAACCGGGACAGAAGCTCTGGAAACACCATATATTTT.

At least ten counts were recorded for this clone. The sample holds other DNA sequences that translate to the same CDR3. V gene TRBV1 combines with J gene TRBJ2-3. TRBV1 is annotated as a pseudogene. This CDR3 is built from 15 residues. CDR3 in amino acids: CTSSQEPGAPDTQYF. CDR3 DNA sequence: TGCACCAGCAGCCAAGAGCCCGGGGCCCCAGATACGCAGTATTTT.

The V and J genes are TRBV28 and TRBJ1-5; 8 bases match TRBD1. Germline lookup yields CDR1 MDHEN and CDR2 SYDVKM. CDR3 size: 14 residues. The V and J ends lost 4 bases and 7 bases, in that order; junction bases with no gene match: 6. The CDR3 sequence: CASSSQGARQPQHF. The CDR3 DNA reads TGTGCCAGCAGTTCCCAGGGGGCGAGGCAGCCCCAGCATTTT.